The 5 T cell receptor beta chains below all came from one sample that was sequenced in a study of OX40 agonist ivuxolimab in advanced cancers. Clones were sequenced by immunoSEQ multiplex PCR, and TCRdb holds only the in-frame ones, with some missing. The sample gives 60,000 to 95,000 clones, about 85% of which show up once; roughly a sixth is in the top ten. The input for sequencing was CD4+ or CD8+ T cells sorted from blood, taken in a trial of the OX40 agonist ivuxolimab. The source is an adult with an advanced solid tumor such as melanoma, head and neck, liver or kidney cancer.

V is TRBV6-1 and J is TRBJ1-1, with unresolved D. Trimming left V 5 bases short and J 1 base short, with 11 bases between. The germline V gene has CDR1 MNHNS and CDR2 SASEGT. The CDR3 has 14 residues. The CDR3 DNA follows: TGTGCCAGCAGTCTCACACGAAAGAACACTGAAGCTTTCTTT. It translates to CASSLTRKNTEAFF.

The chain recombines TRBV5-6 with TRBJ1-5; the D gene is possibly TRBD1 (5 bases). This CDR3 has 13 amino acids. Trimming left V 0 bases short and J 7 bases short, with 8 bases between. In germline, CDR1 is SGHDT, CDR2 YYEEEE. CDR3 in DNA: TGTGCCAGCAGCTTGGCCGGGGGACAGCCCCAGCATTTT. It translates to CASSLAGGQPQHF.

The V and J genes are TRBV27 and TRBJ2-7, with no clear D. CDR1 and CDR2 (germline): MNHEY, SMNVEV (reference sequence). This CDR3 is built from 16 residues. Trimming cost V 1 base and J 4 bases, with 17 bases left between them. This CDR3 is CASSLLCRLPEYEQYF. The CDR3 nucleotides are TGTGCCAGCAGTTTATTATGCCGCCTACCAGAATACGAGCAGTACTTC.

V is TRBV6-4 and J is TRBJ2-1; 8 bases fit TRBD2. This CDR3 has 14 residues. The V gene end was trimmed by 1 base and the J gene end by 10 bases; junction bases not matched to a gene: 6. Looked up from germline, CDR1 is MRHNA and CDR2 is SNTAGT. CDR3 in amino acids: CASSDWTSRGEQFF. The DNA for the CDR3 is TGTGCCAGCAGTGACTGGACTAGCCGGGGGGAGCAGTTCTTC.

This clone showed up many times. The chain has TRBV11-2 and TRBJ2-7, with 9 bases identical to TRBD2. This CDR3 is 15 amino acids long. Germline lookup yields CDR1 SGHAT and CDR2 FQNNGV. Germline trimming cut 5 bases from V and 6 bases from J; bases unmatched to any gene: 11. CDR3 protein: CASSLSLAGVGEQYF. The CDR3 nucleotides read TGTGCCAGCAGCCTCAGCTTAGCGGGAGTTGGCGAGCAGTACTTC.